One T cell receptor beta chain is described in this entry. Trimming removed 3 bases from V and 1 base from J, with 12 bases in between. CDR1 is LGHNT and CDR2 is FRNRAP in the germline V gene. The CDR3 contains 15 residues. These data originate in a study of graft-versus-host responses after intestinal transplantation. The method was immunoSEQ multiplex PCR; TCRdb's version includes in-frame clones alone and lacks a portion of them. The sample lists roughly 8,600 clones; around 92% were seen once. The specimen was PBMCs, collected around 31 days after intestinal transplant. The chain recombines TRBV12-5 with TRBJ2-5; either TRBD1 or TRBD2 may fit D (5 bases each). This receptor was obtained from a human patient who received an intestinal transplant, so some T cells may come from the graft donor. In DNA, the CDR3 is TGTGCTAGTGGTTTCGTGGCCGGGACCCAAGAGACCCAGTACTTC. This codes for CASGFVAGTQETQYF.